This entry lists 8 T cell receptor beta chains sequenced from one sample in a study of T-cell reconstitution after alpha-beta-depleted transplantation in children. Unique molecular identifiers were used in preparing the TCRbeta library. TCRdb analysed the PCR reads with MiXCR anew, one entry per CDR3 protein. The sample has approximately 400,000 distinct CDR3 sequences, about a tenth seen once. The sequenced sample was PBMCs from the stem cell graft donor, obtained from the stem cell graft. The origin of the receptors is a human donor who donated a stem cell graft to a child with acute myeloid leukemia.

The sample holds many counts of this clonotype. The DNA for the CDR3 is TGTGCCAGCAGATCCAATAGGGACACTGAAGCTTTCTTT. The encoded protein is CASRSNRDTEAFF. The chain employs TRBV7-6 and TRBJ1-1; D is uncertain. Germline assignment: CDR1 SGHVS and CDR2 FNYEAQ. The CDR3 is made up of 13 amino acids. The V gene lost 6 bases and the J gene lost 3 bases, with 11 bases spanning the gap. The complete variable domain, with remaining parts taken from reference TRBV7-6 and TRBJ1-1, reads GAGVSQSPRYKVTKRGQDVALRCDPISGHVSLYWYRQALGQGPEFLTYFNYEAQQDKSGLPNDRFSAERPEGSISTLTIQRTEQRDSAMYRCASRSNRDTEAFFGQGTRLTVV.

The CDR3 reads CAISERLYEQYF. Here the CDR3 DNA reads TGTGCCATCAGTGAGCGGCTTTACGAGCAGTACTTC. The V gene is TRBV10-3, the J gene TRBJ2-7; D call uncertain. This CDR3 has 12 amino acids. Germline V gives CDR1 ENHRY, CDR2 SYGVKD. Trimming took 2 bases from V and 4 from J, leaving 6 bases between them.

V gene TRBV7-2 combines with J gene TRBJ1-5; D possibly corresponds to TRBD1 (5 bases). V was clipped by 5 bases and J by 2 bases, with 13 bases between them. Germline CDR1 and CDR2: SGHTA and FQGNSA. The CDR3 runs 15 residues. Here the CDR3 DNA reads TGTGCCAGCAGCCCGGAGGGACTCGGCAATCAGCCCCAGCATTTT. It specifies CASSPEGLGNQPQHF.

This clonotype was picked up many times. The chain combines TRBV5-1 with TRBJ2-1; 11 bases fit TRBD2. The ends lost 0 bases at V and 0 bases at J; junction bases unmatched: 8. The CDR3 contains 19 residues. CDR1 and CDR2 (germline): SGHRS, YFSETQ. CDR3 region: CASSLAVTSGASSYNEQFF. CDR3 DNA sequence: TGCGCCAGCAGCTTGGCCGTGACTAGCGGGGCTAGCTCCTACAATGAGCAGTTCTTC.

This chain uses TRBV5-1 with TRBJ2-3, with 9 positions matching TRBD1. CDR1 and CDR2 from the germline V gene are SGHRS and YFSETQ. This CDR3 is 15 amino acids long. V lost 4 bases, J lost 1 base, and 4 bases stayed unmatched. Here the CDR3 reads CASSDRDRGTDTQYF. CDR3 sequence (DNA): TGCGCCAGCAGCGATCGGGACAGGGGCACAGATACGCAGTATTTT.

This clonotype was seen a few times. The V gene is TRBV5-1, the J gene TRBJ2-7, with TRBD1 matching 7 bases. This CDR3 comprises 14 residues. The V and J ends lost 2 bases and 3 bases, in that order; junction bases with no gene match: 5. Germline loops: CDR1 SGHRS, CDR2 YFSETQ. CDR3 nucleotides: TGCGCCAGCAGCTTCAGACAGGGAATCTACGAGCAGTACTTC. It encodes CASSFRQGIYEQYF.

The table lists this clonotype with a few counts. This chain uses TRBV20-1 with TRBJ1-4; 8 nucleotides agree with TRBD1. There are 16 residues in the CDR3. J was trimmed by 0 bases and V by 6 bases; bases with no gene match: 9. The germline V gene encodes CDR1 DFQATT and CDR2 SNEGSKA (reference sequence). The CDR3 DNA sequence: TGCAGTGCCCAAGACGGGACAGGAGCAACTAATGAAAAACTGTTTTTT. This codes for CSAQDGTGATNEKLFF.

This chain uses TRBV5-1 with TRBJ2-5; D not resolved. Trimming stripped 6 bases from V and 2 bases from J, with 11 bases between. Germline CDR1 SGHRS, CDR2 YFSETQ. The CDR3 is 13 residues long. The CDR3 sequence is CASNSGQQETQYF. CDR3 DNA sequence: TGCGCCAGCAATTCGGGCCAACAAGAGACCCAGTACTTC.